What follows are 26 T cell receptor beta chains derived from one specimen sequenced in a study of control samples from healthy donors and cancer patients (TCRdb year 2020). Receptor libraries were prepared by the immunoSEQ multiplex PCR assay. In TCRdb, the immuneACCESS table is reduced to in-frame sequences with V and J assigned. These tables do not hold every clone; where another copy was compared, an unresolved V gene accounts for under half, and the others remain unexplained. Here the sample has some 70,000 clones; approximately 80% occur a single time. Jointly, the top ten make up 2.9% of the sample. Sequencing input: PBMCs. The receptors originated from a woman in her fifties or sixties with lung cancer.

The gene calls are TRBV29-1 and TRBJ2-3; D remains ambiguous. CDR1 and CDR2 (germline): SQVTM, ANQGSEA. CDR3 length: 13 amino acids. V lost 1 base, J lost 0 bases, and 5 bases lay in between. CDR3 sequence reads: CSVEGHSTDTQYF. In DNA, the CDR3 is TGCAGCGTTGAAGGGCACAGCACAGATACGCAGTATTTT.

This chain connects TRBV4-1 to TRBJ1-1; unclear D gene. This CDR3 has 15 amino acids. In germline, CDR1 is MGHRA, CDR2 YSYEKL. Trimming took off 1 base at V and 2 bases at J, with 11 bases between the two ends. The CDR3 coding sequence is TGCGCCAGCAGCCAAGTTATCCCCGGAAACACTGAAGCTTTCTTT. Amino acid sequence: CASSQVIPGNTEAFF.

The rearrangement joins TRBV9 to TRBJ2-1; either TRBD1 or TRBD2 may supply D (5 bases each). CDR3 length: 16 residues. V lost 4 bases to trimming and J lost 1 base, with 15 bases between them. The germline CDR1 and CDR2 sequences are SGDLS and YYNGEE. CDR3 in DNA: TGTGCCAGCAGCTTGGGACGCCGTATATCCTACAATGAGCAGTTCTTC. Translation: CASSLGRRISYNEQFF.

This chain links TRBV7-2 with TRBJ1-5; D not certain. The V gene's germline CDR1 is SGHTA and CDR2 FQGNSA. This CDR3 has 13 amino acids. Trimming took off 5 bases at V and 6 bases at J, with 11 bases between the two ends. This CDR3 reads CASSPRGSQPQHF. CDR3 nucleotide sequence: TGTGCCAGCAGCCCCCGTGGAAGTCAGCCCCAGCATTTT. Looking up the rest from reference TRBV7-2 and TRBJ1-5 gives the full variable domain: GAGVSQSPSNKVTEKGKDVELRCDPISGHTALYWYRQSLGQGLEFLIYFQGNSAPDKSGLPSDRFSAERTGGSVSTLTIQRTQQEDSAVYLCASSPRGSQPQHFGDGTRLSIL.

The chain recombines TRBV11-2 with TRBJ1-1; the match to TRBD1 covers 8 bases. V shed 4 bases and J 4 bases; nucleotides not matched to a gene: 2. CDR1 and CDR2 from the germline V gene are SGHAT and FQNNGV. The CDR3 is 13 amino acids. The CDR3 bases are TGTGCCAGCAGCTCAGGGGGCGTCACTGAAGCTTTCTTT. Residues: CASSSGGVTEAFF.

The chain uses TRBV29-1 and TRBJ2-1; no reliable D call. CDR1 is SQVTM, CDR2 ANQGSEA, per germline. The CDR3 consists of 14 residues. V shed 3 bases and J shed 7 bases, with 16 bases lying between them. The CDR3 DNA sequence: TGCAGCGTTGATTCCCGCGCCGGTCCGAATGAGCAGTTCTTC. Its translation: CSVDSRAGPNEQFF.

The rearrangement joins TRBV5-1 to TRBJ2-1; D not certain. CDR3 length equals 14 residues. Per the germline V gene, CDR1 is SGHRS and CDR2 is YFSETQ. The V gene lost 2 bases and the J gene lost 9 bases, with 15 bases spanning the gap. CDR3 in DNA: TGCGCCAGCAGCTTAGCACGGCTCGACCTTGAGCAGTTCTTC. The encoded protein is CASSLARLDLEQFF.

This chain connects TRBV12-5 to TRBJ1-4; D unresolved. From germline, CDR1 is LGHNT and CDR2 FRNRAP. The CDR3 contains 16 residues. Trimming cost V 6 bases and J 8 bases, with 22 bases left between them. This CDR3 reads CASGSSENQLREKLFF. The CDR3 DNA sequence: TGTGCTAGTGGCTCGTCGGAGAACCAACTCAGGGAAAAACTGTTTTTT.

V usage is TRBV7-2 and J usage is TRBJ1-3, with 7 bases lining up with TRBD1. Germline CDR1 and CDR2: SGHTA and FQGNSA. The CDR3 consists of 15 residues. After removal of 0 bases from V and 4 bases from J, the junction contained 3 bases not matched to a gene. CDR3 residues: CASSLATGWGNTIYF. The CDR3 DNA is TGTGCCAGCAGCTTAGCGACAGGGTGGGGAAACACCATATATTTT.

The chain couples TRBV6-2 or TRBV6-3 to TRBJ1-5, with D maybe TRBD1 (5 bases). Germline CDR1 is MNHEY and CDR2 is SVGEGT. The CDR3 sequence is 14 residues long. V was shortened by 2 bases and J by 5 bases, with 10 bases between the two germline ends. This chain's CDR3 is CASSYLQGDQPQHF. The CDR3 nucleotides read TGTGCCAGCAGTTACCTCCAGGGAGATCAGCCCCAGCATTTT.

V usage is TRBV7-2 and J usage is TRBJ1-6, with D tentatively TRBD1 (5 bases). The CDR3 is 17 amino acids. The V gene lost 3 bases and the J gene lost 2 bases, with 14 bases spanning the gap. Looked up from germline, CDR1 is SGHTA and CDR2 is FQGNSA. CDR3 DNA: TGTGCCAGCAGCTTTTGGGGCGGCAACCCCTATAATTCACCCCTCCACTTT. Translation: CASSFWGGNPYNSPLHF.

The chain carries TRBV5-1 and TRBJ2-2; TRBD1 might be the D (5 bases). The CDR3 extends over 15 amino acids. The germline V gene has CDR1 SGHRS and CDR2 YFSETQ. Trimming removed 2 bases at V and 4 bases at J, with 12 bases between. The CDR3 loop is CASSFEQASTGELFF. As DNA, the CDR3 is TGCGCCAGCAGCTTCGAACAGGCGAGCACCGGGGAGCTGTTTTTT.

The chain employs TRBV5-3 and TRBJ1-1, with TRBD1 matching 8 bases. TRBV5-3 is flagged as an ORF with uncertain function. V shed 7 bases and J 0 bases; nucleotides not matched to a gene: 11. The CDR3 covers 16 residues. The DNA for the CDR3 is TGTGCCAGATCCTATCCGGCAGGGGGCTTGAACACTGAAGCTTTCTTT. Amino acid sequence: CARSYPAGGLNTEAFF.

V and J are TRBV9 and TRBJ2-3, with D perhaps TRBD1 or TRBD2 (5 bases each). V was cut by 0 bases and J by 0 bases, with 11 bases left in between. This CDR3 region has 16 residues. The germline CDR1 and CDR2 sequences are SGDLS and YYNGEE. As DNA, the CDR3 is TGTGCCAGCAGCGTAGTTGGGGGTGCTAGCACAGATACGCAGTATTTT. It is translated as CASSVVGGASTDTQYF.

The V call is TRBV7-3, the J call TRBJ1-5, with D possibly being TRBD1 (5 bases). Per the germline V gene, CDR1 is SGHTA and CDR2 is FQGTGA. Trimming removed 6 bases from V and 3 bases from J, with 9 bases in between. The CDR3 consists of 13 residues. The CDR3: CASRGTDNQPQHF. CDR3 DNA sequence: TGTGCCAGCAGGGGGACGGACAATCAGCCCCAGCATTTT. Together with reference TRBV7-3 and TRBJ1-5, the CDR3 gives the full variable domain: GAGVSQTPSNKVTEKGKYVELRCDPISGHTALYWYRQSLGQGPEFLIYFQGTGAADDSGLPNDRFFAVRPEGSVSTLKIQRTERGDSAVYLCASRGTDNQPQHFGDGTRLSIL.

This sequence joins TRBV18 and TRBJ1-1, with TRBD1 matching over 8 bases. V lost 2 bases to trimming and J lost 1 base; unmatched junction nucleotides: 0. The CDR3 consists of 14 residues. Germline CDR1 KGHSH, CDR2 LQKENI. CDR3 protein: CASSPGTGNTEAFF. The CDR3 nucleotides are TGTGCCAGCTCACCAGGGACAGGGAACACTGAAGCTTTCTTT.

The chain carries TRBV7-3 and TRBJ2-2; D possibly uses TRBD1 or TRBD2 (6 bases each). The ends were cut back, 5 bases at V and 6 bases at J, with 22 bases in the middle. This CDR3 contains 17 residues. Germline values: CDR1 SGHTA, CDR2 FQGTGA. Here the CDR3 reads CASSPPTVGGGAGELFF. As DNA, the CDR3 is TGTGCCAGCAGCCCTCCTACGGTGGGGGGCGGAGCCGGGGAGCTGTTTTTT.

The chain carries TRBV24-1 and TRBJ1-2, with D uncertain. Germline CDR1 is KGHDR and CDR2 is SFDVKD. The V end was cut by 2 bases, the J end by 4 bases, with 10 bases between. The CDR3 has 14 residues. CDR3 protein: CATSDSRAAYGYTF. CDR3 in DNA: TGTGCCACCAGTGATTCCCGCGCAGCCTATGGCTACACCTTC.

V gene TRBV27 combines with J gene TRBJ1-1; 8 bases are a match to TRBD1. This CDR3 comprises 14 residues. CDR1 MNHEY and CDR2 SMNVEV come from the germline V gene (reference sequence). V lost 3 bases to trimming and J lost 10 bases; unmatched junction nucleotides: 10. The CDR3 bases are TGTGCCAGCAGTTTCCAGACAGGGGAAAGTCGAGCTTTCTTT. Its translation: CASSFQTGESRAFF.

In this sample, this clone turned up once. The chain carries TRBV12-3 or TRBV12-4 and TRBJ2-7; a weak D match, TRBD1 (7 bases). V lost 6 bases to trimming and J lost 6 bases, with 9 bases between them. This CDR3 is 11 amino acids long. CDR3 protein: CASSQGGEQYF. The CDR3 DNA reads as TGTGCCAGCAGCCAGGGGGGCGAGCAGTACTTC.

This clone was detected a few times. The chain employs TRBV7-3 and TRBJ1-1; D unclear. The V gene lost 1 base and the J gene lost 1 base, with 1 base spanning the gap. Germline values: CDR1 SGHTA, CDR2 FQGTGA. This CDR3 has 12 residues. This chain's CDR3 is CASSLKNTEAFF. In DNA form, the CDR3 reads TGTGCCAGCAGCTTAAAGAACACTGAAGCTTTCTTT.

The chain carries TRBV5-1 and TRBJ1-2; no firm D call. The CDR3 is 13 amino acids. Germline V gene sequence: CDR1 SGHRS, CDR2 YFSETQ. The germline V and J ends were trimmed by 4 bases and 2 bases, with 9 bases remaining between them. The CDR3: CASSGGSNYGYTF. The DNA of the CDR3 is TGCGCCAGCAGCGGCGGGTCGAACTATGGCTACACCTTC.

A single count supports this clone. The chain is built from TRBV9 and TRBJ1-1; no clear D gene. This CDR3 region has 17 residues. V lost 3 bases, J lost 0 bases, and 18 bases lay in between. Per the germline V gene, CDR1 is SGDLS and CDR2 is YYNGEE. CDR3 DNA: TGTGCCAGCAGCGCAACCCGACGGCCCGGCATGAACACTGAAGCTTTCTTT. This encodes CASSATRRPGMNTEAFF.

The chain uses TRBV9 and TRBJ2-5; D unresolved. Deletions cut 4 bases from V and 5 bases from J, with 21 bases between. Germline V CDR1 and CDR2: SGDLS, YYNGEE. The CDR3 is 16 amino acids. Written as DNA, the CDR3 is TGTGCCAGCAGCTCCTCTAGGTCACCCTTAGGGGAGACCCAGTACTTC. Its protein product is CASSSSRSPLGETQYF.

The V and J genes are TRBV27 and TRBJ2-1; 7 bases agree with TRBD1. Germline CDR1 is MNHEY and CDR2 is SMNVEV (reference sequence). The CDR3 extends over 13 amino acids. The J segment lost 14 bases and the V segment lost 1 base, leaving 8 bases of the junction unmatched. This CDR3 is CASSLWRQGDEFF. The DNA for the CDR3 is TGTGCCAGCAGTTTATGGAGACAGGGAGACGAGTTCTTC.

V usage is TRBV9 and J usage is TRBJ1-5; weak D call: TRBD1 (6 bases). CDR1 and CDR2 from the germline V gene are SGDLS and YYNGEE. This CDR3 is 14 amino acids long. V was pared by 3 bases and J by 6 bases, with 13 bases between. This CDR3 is CASSEGGGGQPQHF. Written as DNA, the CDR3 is TGTGCCAGCAGCGAAGGGGGGGGCGGTCAGCCCCAGCATTTT. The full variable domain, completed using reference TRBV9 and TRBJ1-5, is DSGVTQTPKHLITATGQRVTLRCSPRSGDLSVYWYQQSLDQGLQFLIQYYNGEERAKGNILERFSAQQFPDLHSELNLSSLELGDSALYFCASSEGGGGQPQHFGDGTRLSIL.